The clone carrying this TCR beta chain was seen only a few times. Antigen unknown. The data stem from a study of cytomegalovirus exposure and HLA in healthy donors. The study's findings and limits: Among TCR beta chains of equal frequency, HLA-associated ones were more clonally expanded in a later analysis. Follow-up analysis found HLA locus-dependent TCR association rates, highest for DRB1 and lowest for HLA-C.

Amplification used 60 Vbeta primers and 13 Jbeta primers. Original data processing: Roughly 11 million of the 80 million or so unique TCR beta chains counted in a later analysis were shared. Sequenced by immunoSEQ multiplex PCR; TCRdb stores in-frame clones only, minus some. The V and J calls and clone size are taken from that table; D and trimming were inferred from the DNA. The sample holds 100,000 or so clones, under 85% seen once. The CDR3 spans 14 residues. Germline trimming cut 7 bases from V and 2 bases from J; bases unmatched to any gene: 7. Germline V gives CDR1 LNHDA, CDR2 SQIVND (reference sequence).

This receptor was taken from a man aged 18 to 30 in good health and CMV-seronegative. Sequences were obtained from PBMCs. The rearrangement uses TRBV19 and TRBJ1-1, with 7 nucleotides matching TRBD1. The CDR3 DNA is TGTGCCAGTACCCAGACAGGGCTTAACACTGAAGCTTTCTTT. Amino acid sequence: CASTQTGLNTEAFF.